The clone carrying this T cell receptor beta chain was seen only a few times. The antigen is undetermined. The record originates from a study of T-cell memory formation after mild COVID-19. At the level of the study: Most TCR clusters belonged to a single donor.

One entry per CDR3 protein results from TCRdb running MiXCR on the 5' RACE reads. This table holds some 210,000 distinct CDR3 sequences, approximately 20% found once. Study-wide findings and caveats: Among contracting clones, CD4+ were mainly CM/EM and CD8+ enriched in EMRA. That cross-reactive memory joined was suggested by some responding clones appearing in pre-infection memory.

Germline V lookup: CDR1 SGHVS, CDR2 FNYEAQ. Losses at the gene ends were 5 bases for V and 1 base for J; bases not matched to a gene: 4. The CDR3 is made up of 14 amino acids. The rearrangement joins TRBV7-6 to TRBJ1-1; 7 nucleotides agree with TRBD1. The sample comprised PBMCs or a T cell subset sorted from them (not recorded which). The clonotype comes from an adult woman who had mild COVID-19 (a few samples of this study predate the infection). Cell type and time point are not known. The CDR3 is CASSAGQQNTEAFF. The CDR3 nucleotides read TGTGCCAGCAGCGCGGGACAGCAGAACACTGAAGCTTTCTTT.